The TCR beta chain described here comes from a study of blood T cell repertoires in COVID-19. Looking at the study overall: Samples of COVID-19 (acute and convalescent) were obtained from the United States, Italy and Spain. Sources were T cells, B-cell-depleted T cells, or PBMCs; the material itself was cDNA or gDNA.

The CDR3 is made up of 13 amino acids. The V segment lost 5 bases and the J segment 11 bases; nucleotides outside the gene matches: 13. Germline CDR1 is GTSNPN and CDR2 is SVGIG (reference sequence). In the original processing: Estimation of nucleated cell counts was performed using reference gene primer amplification. This table comes from immunoSEQ multiplex PCR, and its TCRdb copy is limited to in-frame clones, with some not included. V and J calls and clone size are those listed in that table; D and trimming were worked out from the DNA. Of about 280,000 clones listed, roughly 89% were seen once; the top ten hold about 3%.

The sample comprised peripheral blood. J is TRBJ1-1 and V is TRBV30; 8 positions match TRBD1. The source of this sequence is a woman aged 25 to 39 with active or convalescent COVID-19. CDR3 nucleotide sequence: TGTGCCTGGGCAGAGGACAGGGAAAAGGGCGCTTTCTTT. Translated: CAWAEDREKGAFF.